This T cell receptor (beta chain) was retrieved from a study of blood T cell repertoires in COVID-19. Study-wide background: Sites across the United States, Italy and Spain contributed samples from acute and convalescent COVID-19. Sources were T cells, B-cell-depleted T cells, or PBMCs; the material itself was cDNA or gDNA.

Original analysis: Estimates of nucleated cell counts were drawn from the amplification of reference gene primers. Sequencing was performed with immunoSEQ multiplex PCR; in TCRdb, only in-frame clones are kept and a portion is missing. That table is the source of V, J and clone size, and D and trimming were worked out from the DNA. Seen here are about 33,000 clones, roughly 90% observed once, and the top ten hold 20% to 25%. CDR3 length: 14 residues. Germline V gene sequence: CDR1 SQVTM, CDR2 ANQGSEA. Trimming took 3 bases from V and 6 from J; bases not matched to a gene: 7. Sequenced sample: peripheral blood. The chain is built from TRBV29-1 and TRBJ2-3; 9 positions match TRBD2. This TCR was recovered from a man in his sixties with acute or convalescent COVID-19. As DNA, the CDR3 is TGCAGCGTTGATGAGCGGGAGGCGCTGGATACGCAGTATTTT. Translating gives CSVDEREALDTQYF.